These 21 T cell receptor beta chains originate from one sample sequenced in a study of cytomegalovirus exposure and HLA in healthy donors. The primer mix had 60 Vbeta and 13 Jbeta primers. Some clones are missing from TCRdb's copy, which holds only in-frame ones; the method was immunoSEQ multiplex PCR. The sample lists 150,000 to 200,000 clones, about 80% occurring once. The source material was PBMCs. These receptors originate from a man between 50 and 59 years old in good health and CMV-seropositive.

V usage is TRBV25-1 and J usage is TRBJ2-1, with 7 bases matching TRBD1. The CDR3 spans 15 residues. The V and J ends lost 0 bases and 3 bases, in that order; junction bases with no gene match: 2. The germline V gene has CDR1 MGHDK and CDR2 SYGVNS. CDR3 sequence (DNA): TGTGCCAGCAGTGAATATGGGGACAGCTACAATGAGCAGTTCTTC. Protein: CASSEYGDSYNEQFF.

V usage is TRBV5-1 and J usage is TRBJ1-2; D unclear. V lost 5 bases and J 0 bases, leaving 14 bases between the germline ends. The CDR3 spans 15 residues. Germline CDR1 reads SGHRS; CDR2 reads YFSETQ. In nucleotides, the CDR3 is TGCGCCAGCAGATCCGGAACAGATCCTAACTATGGCTACACCTTC. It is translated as CASRSGTDPNYGYTF.

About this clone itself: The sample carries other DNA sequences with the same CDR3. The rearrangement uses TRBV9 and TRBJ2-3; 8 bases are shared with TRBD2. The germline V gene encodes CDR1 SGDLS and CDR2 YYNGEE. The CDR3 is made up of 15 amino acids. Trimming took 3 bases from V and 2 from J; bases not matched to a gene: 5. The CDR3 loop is CASSASGGNTDTQYF. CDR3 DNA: TGTGCCAGCAGCGCGAGCGGGGGCAACACAGATACGCAGTATTTT.

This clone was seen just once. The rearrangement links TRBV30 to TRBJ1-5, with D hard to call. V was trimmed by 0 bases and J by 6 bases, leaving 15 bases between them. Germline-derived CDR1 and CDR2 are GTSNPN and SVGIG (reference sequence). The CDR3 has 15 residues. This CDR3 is CAWSVRDRVSQPQHF. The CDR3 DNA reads TGTGCCTGGAGTGTACGGGATCGGGTTTCTCAGCCCCAGCATTTT.

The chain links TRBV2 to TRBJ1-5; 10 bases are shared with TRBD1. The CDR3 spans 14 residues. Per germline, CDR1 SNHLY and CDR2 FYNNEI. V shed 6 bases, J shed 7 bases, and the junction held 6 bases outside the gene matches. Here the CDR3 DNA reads TGTGCCAGCAGCCTTGGGACAGGGGTCCAGCCCCAGCATTTT. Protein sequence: CASSLGTGVQPQHF.

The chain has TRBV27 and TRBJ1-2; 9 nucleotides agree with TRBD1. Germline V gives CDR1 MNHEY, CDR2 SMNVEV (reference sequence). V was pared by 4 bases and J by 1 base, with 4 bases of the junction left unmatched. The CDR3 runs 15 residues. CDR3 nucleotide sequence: TGTGCCAGCAGTTCGCCGGGACAGGGTAACTATGGCTACACCTTC. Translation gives CASSSPGQGNYGYTF.

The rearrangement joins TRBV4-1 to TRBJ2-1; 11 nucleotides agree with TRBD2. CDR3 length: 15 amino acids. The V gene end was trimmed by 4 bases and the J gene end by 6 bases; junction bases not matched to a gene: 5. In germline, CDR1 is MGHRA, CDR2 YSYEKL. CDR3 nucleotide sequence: TGCGCCAGCAGCCTGCTAGCGGGGGGCCGCAATGAGCAGTTCTTC. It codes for CASSLLAGGRNEQFF.

CDR3 DNA: TGCGCCAGCAGCTCCAACGTTGGCGGGGGGAACACCGGGGAGCTGTTTTTT. It specifies CASSSNVGGGNTGELFF. This chain joins TRBV5-1 and TRBJ2-2, with 7 nucleotides matching TRBD2. V shed 3 bases and J 1 base; nucleotides not matched to a gene: 9. The germline V gene encodes CDR1 SGHRS and CDR2 YFSETQ. This CDR3 is 17 amino acids long.

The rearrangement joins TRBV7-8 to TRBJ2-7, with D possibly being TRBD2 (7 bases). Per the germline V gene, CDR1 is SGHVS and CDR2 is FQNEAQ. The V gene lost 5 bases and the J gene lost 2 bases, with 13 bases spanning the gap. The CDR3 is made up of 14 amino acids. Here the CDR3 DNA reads TGTGCCAGCAGCCCCTCGGGGGGCCCCTACGAGCAGTACTTC. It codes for CASSPSGGPYEQYF.

The CDR3 is CASSLAARGNTIYF. CDR3 in DNA: TGCGCCAGCAGCTTGGCTGCGCGGGGAAACACCATATATTTT. This chain uses TRBV5-1 with TRBJ1-3; no clear D. Trimming stripped 0 bases from V and 4 bases from J, with 8 bases between. Germline loops: CDR1 SGHRS, CDR2 YFSETQ. The CDR3 runs to 14 residues.

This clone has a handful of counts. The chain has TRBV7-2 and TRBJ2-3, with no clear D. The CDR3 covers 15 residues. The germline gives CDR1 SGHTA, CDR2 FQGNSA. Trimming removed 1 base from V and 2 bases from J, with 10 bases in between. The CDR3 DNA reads TGTGCCAGCAGCTTAGATAGCTACACCACAGATACGCAGTATTTT. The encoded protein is CASSLDSYTTDTQYF.

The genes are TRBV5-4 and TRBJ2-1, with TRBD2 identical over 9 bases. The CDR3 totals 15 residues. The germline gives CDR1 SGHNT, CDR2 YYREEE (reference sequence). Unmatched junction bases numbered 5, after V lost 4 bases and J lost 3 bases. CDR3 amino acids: CASSPRTSDYNEQFF. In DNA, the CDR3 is TGTGCCAGCAGCCCGAGGACTAGCGACTACAATGAGCAGTTCTTC.

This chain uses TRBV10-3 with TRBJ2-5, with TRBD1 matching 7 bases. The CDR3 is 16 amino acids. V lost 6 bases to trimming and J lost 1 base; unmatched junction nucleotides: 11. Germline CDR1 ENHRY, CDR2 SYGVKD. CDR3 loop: CAISLRPGQLQETQYF. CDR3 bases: TGTGCCATCAGCTTACGACCGGGACAGCTCCAAGAGACCCAGTACTTC.

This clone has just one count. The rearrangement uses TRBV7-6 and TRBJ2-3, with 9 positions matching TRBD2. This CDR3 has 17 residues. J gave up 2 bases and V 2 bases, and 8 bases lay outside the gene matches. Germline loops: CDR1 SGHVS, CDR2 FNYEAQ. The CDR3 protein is CASSLTATSGNTDTQYF. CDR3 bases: TGTGCCAGCAGCTTAACAGCGACTAGCGGAAACACAGATACGCAGTATTTT. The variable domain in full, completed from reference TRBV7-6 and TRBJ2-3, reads GAGVSQSPRYKVTKRGQDVALRCDPISGHVSLYWYRQALGQGPEFLTYFNYEAQQDKSGLPNDRFSAERPEGSISTLTIQRTEQRDSAMYRCASSLTATSGNTDTQYFGPGTRLTVL.

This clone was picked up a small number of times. The CDR3, as DNA: TGTGCCAGTAGTCCACGGACAGGTGGGGGATCCGAGCAGTACTTC. Residues: CASSPRTGGGSEQYF. The chain joins TRBV19 to TRBJ2-7, with 7 bases identical to TRBD1. Trimming removed 5 bases from V and 6 bases from J; junction bases left unmatched: 13. The CDR3 covers 15 residues. CDR1 and CDR2 (germline): LNHDA, SQIVND (reference sequence).

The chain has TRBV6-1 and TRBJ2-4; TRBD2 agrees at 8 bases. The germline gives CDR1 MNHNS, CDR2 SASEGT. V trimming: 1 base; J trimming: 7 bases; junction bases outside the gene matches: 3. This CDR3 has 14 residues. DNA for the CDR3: TGTGCCAGCAGTGAAGGGGGGACTAGGAACATTCAGTACTTC. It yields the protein CASSEGGTRNIQYF.

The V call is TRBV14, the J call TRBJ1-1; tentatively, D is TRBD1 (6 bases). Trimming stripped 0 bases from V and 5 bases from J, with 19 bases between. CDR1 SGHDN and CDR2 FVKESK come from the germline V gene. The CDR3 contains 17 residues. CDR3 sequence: CASSQDLRWEGGTEAFF. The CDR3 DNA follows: TGTGCCAGCAGCCAAGATCTAAGGTGGGAGGGGGGAACTGAAGCTTTCTTT.

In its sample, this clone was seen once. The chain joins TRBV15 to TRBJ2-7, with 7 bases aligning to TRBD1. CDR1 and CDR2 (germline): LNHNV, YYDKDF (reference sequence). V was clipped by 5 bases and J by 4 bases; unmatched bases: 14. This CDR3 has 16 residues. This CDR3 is CATSGSPGQIPYEQYF. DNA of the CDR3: TGTGCCACCAGCGGATCGCCGGGACAGATACCTTACGAGCAGTACTTC.

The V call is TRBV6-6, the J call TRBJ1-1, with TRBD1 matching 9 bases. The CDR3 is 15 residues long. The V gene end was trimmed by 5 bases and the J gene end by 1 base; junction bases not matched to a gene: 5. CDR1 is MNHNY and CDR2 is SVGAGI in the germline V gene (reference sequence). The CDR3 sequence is CASSQGQGRNTEAFF. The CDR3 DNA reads TGTGCCAGCAGTCAAGGACAGGGGAGGAACACTGAAGCTTTCTTT.

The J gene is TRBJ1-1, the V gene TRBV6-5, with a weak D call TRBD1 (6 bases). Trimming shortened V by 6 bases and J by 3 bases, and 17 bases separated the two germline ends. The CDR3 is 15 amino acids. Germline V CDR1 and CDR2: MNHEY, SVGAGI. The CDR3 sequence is CASRGGAIGDTEAFF. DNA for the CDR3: TGTGCCAGCAGAGGGGGGGCAATTGGGGACACTGAAGCTTTCTTT.

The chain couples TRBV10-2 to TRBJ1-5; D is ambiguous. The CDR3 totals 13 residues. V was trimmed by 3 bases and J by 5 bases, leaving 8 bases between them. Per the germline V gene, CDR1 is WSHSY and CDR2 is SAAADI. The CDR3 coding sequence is TGCGCCAGCAGTGACGCAGGTGATCAGCCCCAGCATTTT. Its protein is CASSDAGDQPQHF.